This TCR beta chain was found in a study of CD8+ T cells in alopecia areata (dated by TCRdb to 2016 to 2019). About the full investigation: Treated patients were enrolled in an open-label pilot trial of oral tofacitinib at 5 to 10 mg twice daily for moderate-to-severe alopecia areata. Patients stayed on tofacitinib for 6 to 18 months and then had 6 months of follow-up off drug so that delayed response and recurrence could be assessed. To study T cell clonal expansion in alopecia areata, the researchers applied high-throughput TCRbeta sequencing to both the C3H/HeJ mouse model and human patients. Scalp tissue and sorted CD4+ and CD8+ peripheral blood T cells from patchy and totalis/universalis alopecia areata patients and from healthy controls were covered by human TCRbeta sequencing. Biopsies were taken from tofacitinib-treated patients at baseline and at 4 and 24 weeks of treatment, and a later scalp biopsy was taken in several of the tofacitinib-treated patients. Clonality in the scalp was compared among normal scalp (n=4), patchy alopecia areata scalp (n=8), and alopecia totalis/universalis scalp (n=8). RNA was obtained with the PAXgene miRNA kit for fixed scalp, the miRNeasy kit for PBMCs, and the RNeasy kit for mouse skin. Amplification of TCRbeta CDR3 regions was done by immunoSEQ multiplex PCR using 35 Vbeta forward primers and 13 Jbeta reverse primers.

As regards this clone: Its antigen is still unknown. The input lacks base qualities; no much larger clone sits a single base away.

CDR1 and CDR2 are read off the germline V gene as SGDLS and YYNGEE. The CDR3 runs 14 amino acids, cysteine and phenylalanine included. Kept here is only the CDR3 DNA, which spans 42 bases and is read in frame from base 1. Deletion took 7 bases off V and 12 bases off J, with a span of 26 bases between the germline ends. According to the study, the label for this sample's time point signals: baseline before oral tofacitinib. Lesional scalp punch biopsies and peripheral blood were obtained from alopecia areata patients. After PBMCs were isolated by density centrifugation and stained for CD3, CD4 and CD8, a FACSAria was used to sort CD4+ and CD8+ T cells. Overall study outcomes, separate from this receptor: Compared with normal scalp, lesional scalp, particularly in alopecia totalis/universalis, had higher clonality and more expanded CD8+ clones, which suggests antigenic drive. Resident alphabeta T cells in normal human skin are also sequenced, complicating scalp TCR repertoire analysis, unlike mouse skin dominated by gammadelta T cells. Compared with mice, TCR sequences shared between patients were less clear, possibly partly because of HLA diversity across the patient population.

Library generation was performed with the immunoSEQ multiplex PCR assay. RNA was extracted from all samples and reverse transcribed into cDNA, which served as template for TCR sequencing. First-strand cDNA was synthesized using SuperScript III with a 2:1 mix of oligo-dT and random hexamers. A synthetic immune receptor repertoire was used to assess amplification bias, and residual bias was removed computationally. In the source study's methods: Raw reads were preprocessed to remove errors, and CDR3 was defined according to IMGT conventions as the region from the conserved cysteine to phenylalanine. Clonality was computed as 1 minus the Shannon entropy, with the entropy normalized by log2 of the number of productive unique TCRs. Scalp TCRbeta sequences were cross-referenced with sorted blood CD4 and CD8 repertoires so that the CD4 or CD8 identity of scalp clones could be inferred. TCRdb retrieved this table from immuneACCESS and kept in-frame rearrangements only. Not all clones are present; in checked studies, unresolved V genes account for under half, and no reason is known for the remainder. The V and J calls and clone size were taken over from that table, and D and trimming were inferred from the DNA. This sample lists some 120,000 clones; roughly 61% were detected once. The ten largest make up less than 5.5% of the sample.

The chain is made from TRBV9 and TRBJ2-7, with a weak D call of TRBD2 (6 bases match). Sample: CD4+ T cells sorted from blood, taken at week 0. This TCR came from a human donor with alopecia areata. The nucleotide sequence is given as TGTGCCAGCTACTTCCTGGGACTTTTTGGGCGGTGGTACTTC. This translates into CASYFLGLFGRWYF.